A selection of T cell receptor beta chains follows, all from one sample in a study of blood T cell repertoires in COVID-19. The table came from immunoSEQ multiplex PCR; TCRdb's copy has only in-frame clones and leaves some out. The table shows more than 65,000 clones, with roughly 73% occurring only once. The sequenced sample was peripheral blood. The receptor source for this set is a woman aged 60-75 years with acute or convalescent COVID-19. Each CDR3 is given with its conserved first and last residue. D genes are given only for firm matches. For some rows the clone size is stated as once, few or many, or as a class when expanded; others skip it.

j_call,d_call,clone_size,v_call,cdr3_aa,cdr3_nt
TRBJ2-7,TRBD2,-,TRBV5-6,CASSAPGTSGGHSYEQYF,TGTGCCAGCAGCGCCCCCGGGACTAGCGGGGGGCACTCCTACGAGCAGTACTTC
TRBJ2-1,-,-,TRBV7-2,CASSLGHYNEQFF,TGTGCCAGCAGCCTGGGACATTACAATGAGCAGTTCTTC
TRBJ2-5,TRBD2,-,TRBV11-2,CASSFRVGGETQYF,TGTGCCAGCAGCTTCCGGGTGGGGGGGGAGACCCAGTACTTC
TRBJ1-2,-,-,TRBV7-2,CASSAARADGYTF,TGTGCCAGCAGCGCCGCGAGGGCCGATGGCTACACCTTC
TRBJ1-6,-,few,TRBV7-9,CASSLGGANSPLHF,TGTGCCAGCAGCCTTGGGGGGGCTAATTCACCCCTCCACTTT
TRBJ1-3,-,-,TRBV19,CASNPTSLGSGNTIYF,TGTGCCAGTAACCCAACCTCCCTAGGCTCTGGAAACACCATATATTTT
TRBJ2-7,TRBD1,-,TRBV19,CASSHRGLGEQYF,TGTGCCAGTAGCCACAGGGGTTTGGGGGAGCAGTACTTC
TRBJ1-2,TRBD1,-,TRBV12-3/TRBV12-4,CASSQTGSGGYTF,TGTGCCAGCAGCCAGACAGGGTCGGGTGGCTACACCTTC
TRBJ1-1,-,-,TRBV12-3/TRBV12-4,CASSLWDSGAFF,TGTGCCAGCAGTTTATGGGACTCCGGAGCTTTCTTT
TRBJ2-1,-,-,TRBV19,CASGARGRTRAEEQFF,TGTGCCAGCGGTGCCCGAGGCAGAACCCGAGCAGAGGAGCAGTTCTTC
TRBJ1-2,-,once,TRBV5-1,CASSSGVQAYGYTF,TGCGCCAGCAGTTCGGGGGTTCAGGCTTATGGCTACACCTTC
TRBJ2-5,-,once,TRBV28,CASSGSGQETQYF,TGTGCCAGCAGTGGTAGCGGCCAAGAGACCCAGTACTTC
TRBJ1-5,-,-,TRBV29-1,CSVEVSGNQPQHF,TGCAGCGTTGAAGTCTCCGGGAATCAGCCCCAGCATTTT
TRBJ2-7,-,medium-sized,TRBV25-1,CASSVEGYEQYF,TGTGCCAGCAGTGTAGAGGGCTACGAGCAGTACTTC
TRBJ2-7,-,-,TRBV18,CASFRVGGEQYF,TGTGCCAGCTTCAGGGTTGGTGGCGAGCAGTACTTC
TRBJ2-7,TRBD1,-,TRBV19,CASSKNRGGYEQYF,TGTGCCAGTAGTAAAAACAGGGGTGGGTACGAGCAGTACTTC
TRBJ2-1,TRBD1,-,TRBV13,CASSRRQGISNEQFF,TGTGCCAGCAGCAGAAGACAGGGGATCAGCAATGAGCAGTTCTTC
TRBJ1-1,TRBD1,once,TRBV2,CASRQQGATEAFF,TGTGCCAGCAGGCAACAGGGGGCCACTGAAGCTTTCTTT
TRBJ1-1,-,-,TRBV5-1,CASSLGQMNTEAFF,TGCGCCAGCAGCTTGGGACAGATGAACACTGAAGCTTTCTTT
TRBJ1-4,-,-,TRBV7-9,CASSSGSPITNEKLFF,TGTGCCAGCAGCTCCGGTTCGCCGATTACTAATGAAAAACTGTTTTTT
TRBJ2-5,TRBD1,-,TRBV27,CASRARGQGAGETQYF,TGTGCCAGCAGGGCTCGGGGACAGGGGGCGGGCGAGACCCAGTACTTC
TRBJ1-6,-,-,TRBV27,CASNTGNNSPLHF,TGTGCCAGCAATACAGGGAATAATTCACCCCTCCACTTT
TRBJ1-2,TRBD1,-,TRBV10-3,CAISEDRDRGYTF,TGTGCCATCAGTGAGGACAGGGATCGTGGCTACACCTTC
TRBJ2-1,-,-,TRBV7-9,CASRSPGPEQFF,TGTGCCAGCAGGTCCCCTGGGCCTGAGCAGTTCTTC
TRBJ1-2,TRBD1,-,TRBV29-1,CSVEAPGTGTYGYTF,TGCAGCGTTGAAGCCCCCGGGACAGGGACTTATGGCTACACCTTC
TRBJ2-5,TRBD2,-,TRBV5-1,CASSFGLAGGEETQYF,TGCGCCAGCAGCTTCGGACTAGCGGGGGGGGAAGAGACCCAGTACTTC
TRBJ1-6,-,-,TRBV10-3,CAIMGEAENSPLHF,TGTGCCATCATGGGGGAGGCAGAAAATTCACCCCTCCACTTT
TRBJ2-3,TRBD2,-,TRBV4-2,CASSQGLAGGDTQYF,TGTGCCAGCAGCCAAGGACTAGCGGGGGGGGATACGCAGTATTTT
TRBJ2-2,-,-,TRBV7-9,CASSLFGDTGELFF,TGTGCCAGCAGCTTATTCGGGGACACCGGGGAGCTGTTTTTT
TRBJ1-5,-,few,TRBV27,CASSPSRGSNQPQHF,TGTGCCAGCAGCCCTAGCAGGGGATCAAATCAGCCCCAGCATTTT
TRBJ2-2,-,-,TRBV27,CASRVTNTGELFF,TGTGCCAGCAGGGTAACAAACACCGGGGAGCTGTTTTTT
TRBJ1-5,TRBD1,-,TRBV12-5,CASGTYKAGTGGGNQPQHF,TGTGCTAGTGGTACATATAAGGCAGGGACAGGGGGCGGCAATCAGCCCCAGCATTTT
TRBJ1-5,-,-,TRBV21-1,CASSKVRGGRNQPQHF,TGTGCCAGCAGCAAAGTAAGGGGTGGGCGCAATCAGCCCCAGCATTTT
TRBJ1-2,-,-,TRBV9,CASSVVAAAYGYTF,TGTGCCAGCAGCGTAGTGGCGGCGGCCTATGGCTACACCTTC
TRBJ2-4,-,-,TRBV7-2,CASSTGDWNIQYF,TGTGCCAGCAGCACGGGGGATTGGAACATTCAGTACTTC
TRBJ2-1,-,-,TRBV11-3,CASSLYGNNEQFF,TGTGCCAGCAGCTTATACGGTAACAATGAGCAGTTCTTC
TRBJ1-5,-,-,TRBV15,CATSLDRLNQPQHF,TGTGCCACCAGCCTGGACAGACTTAATCAGCCCCAGCATTTT
TRBJ2-2,-,-,TRBV3-1/TRBV3-2,CASSSSVTGELFF,TGTGCCAGCAGCTCTAGCGTCACCGGGGAGCTGTTTTTT
TRBJ1-4,TRBD1,few,TRBV19,CASRLTGGKEKLFF,TGTGCCAGTAGACTCACAGGGGGTAAGGAAAAACTGTTTTTT
TRBJ2-7,-,few,TRBV11-3,CASSLKTPGADEQYF,TGTGCCAGCAGCTTAAAGACACCTGGGGCCGACGAGCAGTACTTC
TRBJ1-1,-,-,TRBV5-5,CASSLARTRPEAFF,TGTGCCAGCAGCTTGGCTCGTACACGCCCTGAAGCTTTCTTT
TRBJ2-7,-,-,TRBV9,CASSSAVGEQYF,TGTGCCAGCAGCTCAGCGGTAGGCGAGCAGTACTTC
TRBJ1-6,-,-,TRBV5-1,CASREPNSPLHF,TGCGCCAGCAGGGAGCCTAATTCACCCCTCCACTTT
TRBJ1-2,TRBD1,-,TRBV4-1,CASSQTGALLYGYTF,TGCGCCAGCAGCCAGACAGGGGCCCTTCTCTATGGCTACACCTTC
TRBJ1-4,TRBD1,-,TRBV30,CAWCRDRGSINEKLFF,TGTGCCTGGTGCAGGGACAGGGGGTCCATTAATGAAAAACTGTTTTTT
TRBJ1-5,-,-,TRBV6-5,CASTQGSQPQHF,TGTGCCAGCACTCAGGGTAGCCAGCCCCAGCATTTT
TRBJ2-7,-,-,TRBV7-2,CASSLVDSEQYF,TGTGCCAGCAGCTTGGTGGACAGCGAGCAGTACTTC
TRBJ1-1,-,-,TRBV11-2,CASSLSPHRAFF,TGTGCCAGCAGCTTATCCCCGCACCGGGCTTTCTTT
TRBJ2-2,TRBD1,-,TRBV7-3,CASSQSTGPAGELFF,TGTGCCAGCAGCCAATCGACAGGGCCGGCCGGGGAGCTGTTTTTT
TRBJ2-7,-,-,TRBV9,CASSVGQAPNEQYF,TGTGCCAGCAGCGTAGGACAGGCCCCCAACGAGCAGTACTTC
TRBJ2-5,-,-,TRBV7-8,CASSRGGGGETQYF,TGTGCCAGCAGCAGGGGAGGTGGTGGAGAGACCCAGTACTTC
TRBJ1-1,-,-,TRBV19,CASSPHLRVLNTEAFF,TGTGCCAGTAGTCCACATCTCAGGGTTTTGAACACTGAAGCTTTCTTT
TRBJ2-3,TRBD1,-,TRBV2,CASSARGRLPADTQYF,TGTGCCAGCAGCGCCAGGGGGCGTTTACCGGCAGATACGCAGTATTTT
TRBJ1-6,-,once,TRBV3-1/TRBV3-2,CASSRSGDSPLHF,TGTGCCAGCAGCCGAAGTGGAGATTCACCCCTCCACTTT
TRBJ1-2,-,-,TRBV6-2/TRBV6-3,CASSQARRYGYTF,TGTGCCAGCAGCCAGGCAAGGAGGTATGGCTACACCTTC